Below, 24 T cell receptor beta chains from the same sample are listed, as sequenced in a study of cytomegalovirus exposure and HLA in healthy donors. The study ran its PCR with 60 Vbeta and 13 Jbeta primers. The data were produced by immunoSEQ multiplex PCR, yet TCRdb's version contains in-frame clones alone and is incomplete. The sample holds 150,000 to 200,000 clones, around 74% seen once. Sequenced: PBMCs. The receptor set was obtained from a woman aged 30 to 39 in good health and CMV-seronegative.

V is TRBV6-6 and J is TRBJ1-1; no clear D gene. CDR3 length equals 14 residues. Germline V gene data show CDR1 as MNHNY and CDR2 as SVGAGI (reference sequence). Trimming took off 4 bases at V and 5 bases at J, with 14 bases between the two ends. The chain's CDR3 is CASSSPYPGTEAFF. CDR3 DNA sequence: TGTGCCAGCAGTTCCCCGTACCCGGGGACTGAAGCTTTCTTT.

The V call is TRBV2, the J call TRBJ2-3; maybe TRBD2 (6 bases). The CDR3 is 15 amino acids. The V and J ends lost 3 bases and 2 bases respectively, with 12 bases between them. Germline V gene lookup returns CDR1 SNHLY and CDR2 FYNNEI. CDR3 protein: CASSESGFYTDTQYF. The CDR3 nucleotides read TGTGCCAGCAGTGAGAGCGGGTTCTACACAGATACGCAGTATTTT.

The chain recombines TRBV19 with TRBJ1-6; the D gene is possibly TRBD1 (5 bases). The CDR3 sequence is 15 residues long. Per germline, CDR1 LNHDA and CDR2 SQIVND (reference sequence). Trimming removed 0 bases from V and 6 bases from J, with 9 bases in between. In DNA, the CDR3 is TGTGCCAGTAGTATAGAAGGACACTTTAATTCACCCCTCCACTTT. Its protein product is CASSIEGHFNSPLHF.

The rearrangement links TRBV5-1 to TRBJ2-3, with 10 bases lining up with TRBD2. V lost 3 bases, J lost 3 bases, and 7 bases stayed unmatched. The CDR3 spans 16 residues. Germline V gene sequence: CDR1 SGHRS, CDR2 YFSETQ. This CDR3 is CASSSGGTSETDTQYF. CDR3 nucleotide sequence: TGCGCCAGCAGCTCAGGAGGGACTAGCGAGACAGATACGCAGTATTTT.

This chain uses TRBV9 with TRBJ1-1; maybe TRBD1 (5 bases). From germline, CDR1 is SGDLS and CDR2 YYNGEE. The germline V and J ends were trimmed by 3 bases and 4 bases, with 13 bases remaining between them. The CDR3 covers 14 residues. The chain's CDR3 is CASSASGGSTEAFF. The CDR3 coding sequence is TGTGCCAGCAGCGCCTCCGGGGGTAGCACTGAAGCTTTCTTT. The whole variable domain, remainder taken from reference TRBV9 and TRBJ1-1, is DSGVTQTPKHLITATGQRVTLRCSPRSGDLSVYWYQQSLDQGLQFLIQYYNGEERAKGNILERFSAQQFPDLHSELNLSSLELGDSALYFCASSASGGSTEAFFGQGTRLTVV.

CDR3 in DNA: TGCGCCAGCAGCCAAGCCTCGGGGGGGCCGGAGACCCAGTACTTC. Translation: CASSQASGGPETQYF. The V and J genes are TRBV4-1 and TRBJ2-5; 8 bases fit TRBD2. Per germline, CDR1 MGHRA and CDR2 YSYEKL. V was clipped by 1 base and J by 5 bases; unmatched bases: 6. This CDR3 contains 15 residues.

This chain connects TRBV11-1 to TRBJ2-7, with 9 positions matching TRBD1. From germline, CDR1 is SGHAT and CDR2 FQDESV (reference sequence). Trimming removed 8 bases from V and 2 bases from J; junction bases left unmatched: 4. The CDR3 sequence is 13 residues long. The CDR3 DNA reads TGTGCCAGCGGGGGACAGGGCCCCTACGAGCAGTACTTC. This translates into CASGGQGPYEQYF.

The chain links TRBV6-1 to TRBJ1-6; 12 bases align to TRBD1. The trim removed 2 bases at V and 10 bases at J, leaving 6 bases unmatched. Per germline, CDR1 MNHNS and CDR2 SASEGT. This CDR3 region has 16 residues. CDR3 residues: CASSEPGQGAGSPLHF. In DNA form, the CDR3 reads TGTGCCAGCAGTGAACCGGGACAGGGGGCCGGATCACCCCTCCACTTT.

The V and J genes are TRBV18 and TRBJ1-2; D is unresolved. V lost 3 bases to trimming and J lost 2 bases, with 13 bases between them. This CDR3 has 15 residues. Germline CDR1 and CDR2: KGHSH and LQKENI. The CDR3 sequence is CASSPLGEDNYGYTF. Here the CDR3 DNA reads TGTGCCAGCTCACCTCTGGGAGAGGACAACTATGGCTACACCTTC.

This chain joins TRBV13 and TRBJ1-2, with 11 positions matching TRBD1. The CDR3 is 17 amino acids. Germline CDR1 PRHDT, CDR2 FYEKMQ (reference sequence). V was clipped by 2 bases and J by 0 bases; unmatched bases: 5. The CDR3 DNA reads TGTGCCAGCAGCTTACACGCGGGACAGGGGGCTAACTATGGCTACACCTTC. Its translation: CASSLHAGQGANYGYTF.

J is TRBJ2-7 and V is TRBV19; D uncertain. V was pared by 5 bases and J by 3 bases, with 5 bases between. This CDR3 has 11 residues. Germline lookup yields CDR1 LNHDA and CDR2 SQIVND (reference sequence). The CDR3 sequence: CASSQNYEQYF. Here the CDR3 DNA reads TGTGCCAGTAGTCAAAACTACGAGCAGTACTTC.

As for this clone: Other DNA sequences in the same sample also yield this CDR3. The gene calls are TRBV30 and TRBJ1-6, with TRBD1 as a possible D gene (6 bases). Germline assignment: CDR1 GTSNPN and CDR2 SVGIG (reference sequence). This CDR3 spans 12 amino acids. V shed 4 bases and J shed 7 bases, with 8 bases lying between them. The CDR3 loop reads CAWNRDNSPLHF. In DNA, the CDR3 is TGTGCCTGGAACAGGGACAATTCACCCCTCCACTTT.

The V gene is TRBV4-1, the J gene TRBJ1-2; 12 bases are a match to TRBD1. Germline V lookup: CDR1 MGHRA, CDR2 YSYEKL. Trimming at V came to 3 bases and at J to 4 bases, leaving 6 bases not matched to a gene. CDR3 length: 16 amino acids. The CDR3 protein is CASSQGTGGPLYGYTF. As DNA, the CDR3 is TGCGCCAGCAGCCAGGGGACAGGGGGCCCTCTCTATGGCTACACCTTC.

The CDR3 DNA is TGCGCCAGCAGCTTTAGCGGCACAGATACGCAGTATTTT. As protein: CASSFSGTDTQYF. The genes are TRBV5-1 and TRBJ2-3; tentative D call: TRBD2 (5 bases). Trimming cost V 2 bases and J 1 base, with 5 bases left between them. The germline V gene encodes CDR1 SGHRS and CDR2 YFSETQ. The CDR3 contains 13 residues.

The chain uses TRBV7-9 and TRBJ1-3; possible D gene TRBD1, 6 bases. The CDR3 length is 15 residues. The V gene's germline CDR1 is SEHNR and CDR2 FQNEAQ (reference sequence). V was trimmed by 5 bases and J by 3 bases, leaving 14 bases between them. The CDR3 DNA sequence: TGTGCCAGCAGCCCAGAAGAGGGGGTTGGAAACACCATATATTTT. Translation gives CASSPEEGVGNTIYF.

The rearrangement links TRBV30 to TRBJ1-2; 8 nucleotides match TRBD1. CDR3 size: 15 residues. Germline trimming cut 0 bases from V and 4 bases from J; bases unmatched to any gene: 7. The germline V gene has CDR1 GTSNPN and CDR2 SVGIG (reference sequence). CDR3 in DNA: TGTGCCTGGAGTGTGGTTCAGGGGGCTGGCTATGGCTACACCTTC. This gives the protein CAWSVVQGAGYGYTF.

The rearrangement joins TRBV7-9 to TRBJ1-5; D is perhaps TRBD1 (5 bases). The V gene lost 4 bases and the J gene lost 5 bases, with 9 bases spanning the gap. The CDR3 extends over 13 amino acids. The germline gives CDR1 SEHNR, CDR2 FQNEAQ (reference sequence). The CDR3 region is CASSSTDYQPQHF. The CDR3 DNA reads TGTGCCAGCAGCTCGACAGACTATCAGCCCCAGCATTTT. Full variable domain (remainder filled in from reference TRBV7-9 and TRBJ1-5): DTGVSQNPRHKITKRGQNVTFRCDPISEHNRLYWYRQTLGQGPEFLTYFQNEAQLEKSRLLSDRFSAERPKGSFSTLEIQRTEQGDSAMYLCASSSTDYQPQHFGDGTRLSIL.

This clone was detected once. The gene calls are TRBV5-4 and TRBJ2-7, with a possible D match to TRBD1 (6 bases). The CDR3 covers 13 residues. CDR1 is SGHNT and CDR2 is YYREEE in the germline V gene (reference sequence). V lost 7 bases and J lost 6, with 17 bases in between. In nucleotides, the CDR3 is TGTGCCAGCTCATACGACAGGTTTAGCGAGCAGTACTTC. Translation: CASSYDRFSEQYF.

This rearrangement joins TRBV28 to TRBJ1-2, with TRBD1 identical over 7 bases. The CDR3 is 15 amino acids. From germline, CDR1 is MDHEN and CDR2 SYDVKM. V lost 2 bases, J lost 4 bases, and 7 bases stayed unmatched. The CDR3 here is CASSLILRDSYGYTF. CDR3 in DNA: TGTGCCAGCAGTTTAATCCTTCGGGACAGCTATGGCTACACCTTC.

The chain's CDR3 is CASSAREVGNTIYF. The CDR3 nucleotides read TGTGCCAGCAGCGCCAGGGAGGTCGGAAACACCATATATTTT. The chain recombines TRBV7-9 with TRBJ1-3, with D perhaps matching TRBD1 (5 bases). Germline V lookup: CDR1 SEHNR, CDR2 FQNEAQ (reference sequence). CDR3 length equals 14 residues. V was clipped by 5 bases and J by 4 bases, with 12 bases between them.

V gene TRBV5-1 combines with J gene TRBJ2-3; TRBD2 is a possible D gene (5 bases). The germline CDR1 and CDR2 sequences are SGHRS and YFSETQ. The CDR3 loop spans 16 amino acids. V was clipped by 4 bases and J by 4 bases, with 19 bases between them. The CDR3 spells CASSPDSGAPPDTQYF. The CDR3 DNA is TGCGCCAGCAGCCCGGACTCAGGCGCCCCCCCAGATACGCAGTATTTT.

The V and J genes are TRBV28 and TRBJ2-7, with a tentative D call TRBD1 (5 bases). Germline assignment: CDR1 MDHEN and CDR2 SYDVKM. The ends were cut back, 6 bases at V and 3 bases at J, with 15 bases in the middle. CDR3 length: 14 amino acids. The DNA for the CDR3 is TGTGCCAGCAGACTTGAAACAGGAGTCTACGAGCAGTACTTC. Amino acids: CASRLETGVYEQYF.

This clone has a single count. The rearrangement uses TRBV6-5 and TRBJ1-2; TRBD1 matches at 8 bases. CDR1 MNHEY and CDR2 SVGAGI come from the germline V gene. Trimming cost V 4 bases and J 6 bases; bases outside gene matches: 7. There are 14 residues in the CDR3. The CDR3 loop reads CASSFSGTGDGYTF. The CDR3 DNA sequence: TGTGCCAGCAGTTTTTCCGGGACAGGAGATGGCTACACCTTC.

The V call is TRBV5-6, the J call TRBJ2-5, with 9 bases that match TRBD1. The CDR3 totals 15 residues. The junction had 6 bases not matched to a gene; V was cut back by 1 base and J by 5 bases. CDR1 and CDR2 from the germline V gene are SGHDT and YYEEEE. The CDR3 DNA is TGTGCCAGCAGCTTGTTGCCAGGACAGGGGGAGACCCAGTACTTC. This gives the protein CASSLLPGQGETQYF.